The source of this T cell receptor beta chain is a study of T cell clonality in common variable immunodeficiency. Study-wide points: In common variable immunodeficiency, TCR beta chains reportedly carried fewer deletions and N-nucleotide insertions. CVID subjects had higher TCRbeta clonality than healthy controls, most marked in about a third. Shared TCRbeta clones were fewer between CVID subjects than controls.

This CDR3 is 14 amino acids long. Germline V gives CDR1 MDHEN, CDR2 SYDVKM. The V and J ends lost 2 bases and 5 bases, in that order; junction bases with no gene match: 3. At least ten counts were recorded for this clone. Antigen: not known. Read data end 3 residues before the CDR3 end; the end is taken from the germline J gene. Sequenced by immunoSEQ multiplex PCR; TCRdb stores in-frame clones only, minus some. The profile covers approximately 75,000 clones, none occurring a single time. Heparinized whole blood, roughly 4.5 to 9 ml, came from each donor. The rearrangement joins TRBV28 to TRBJ2-5; TRBD2 aligns across 9 bases. The source material was peripheral blood mononuclear cells. This TCR came from a person aged 18 to 75 in good health. The CDR3 spells CASSLSGLAETQYF. The CDR3 bases that were read are TGTGCCAGCAGTTTAAGCGGACTAGCGGAGACC.